The 21 T cell receptor beta chains below were found in one sample sequenced in a study of T cells in Graves' hyperthyroidism and ophthalmopathy. It was RNA transcripts that yielded the amplified TCR beta CDR3 regions. An initial round of RT-PCR targeting the TCR CDR3 relied on the HTBI primer set. TCRdb redid the calling of the multiplex PCR reads with MiXCR, one entry per CDR3 protein. This table has approximately 610,000 distinct CDR3 sequences, over 15% appearing once. Sequences were obtained from blood. These receptor sequences come from a woman aged 18-35 years with Graves' hyperthyroidism.

This clonotype was detected many times. The genes are TRBV10-3 and TRBJ2-1, with TRBD2 matching 10 bases. The CDR3 contains 18 residues. Germline V lookup: CDR1 ENHRY, CDR2 SYGVKD. J lost 5 bases, V lost 3 bases, and 13 bases had no gene match. The CDR3 nucleotides are TGTGCCATCAGTGACGAACTGCTAACTAGCGGGACCAACAATGAGCAGTTCTTC. It specifies CAISDELLTSGTNNEQFF.

This clonotype was detected ten times or more. The V and J genes are TRBV28 and TRBJ2-7; the match to TRBD1 covers 7 bases. Looked up from germline, CDR1 is MDHEN and CDR2 is SYDVKM. The CDR3 runs 15 residues. J lost 5 bases, V lost 4 bases, and 11 bases had no gene match. DNA of the CDR3: TGTGCCAGCAGTTATTGGGCAGGGGGTAAGGACGAGCAGTACTTC. Translation gives CASSYWAGGKDEQYF.

The table lists this clonotype with a few counts. DNA for the CDR3: TGTGCCAGCAGTTACTGGGGAGACGCGAACACCGGGGAGCTGTTTTTT. Protein sequence: CASSYWGDANTGELFF. The chain is built from TRBV6-5 and TRBJ2-2, with D possibly TRBD2 on 5 matching bases. The germline V and J ends were trimmed by 1 base and 0 bases, with 9 bases remaining between them. Germline V CDR1 and CDR2: MNHEY, SVGAGI. The CDR3 contains 16 residues.

The sample holds many counts of this clonotype. The gene calls are TRBV3-1 and TRBJ1-6; a possible D gene is TRBD1 (5 bases). The CDR3 contains 15 residues. Trimming took 6 bases from V and 3 from J, leaving 12 bases between them. Germline V gene lookup returns CDR1 LGHDT and CDR2 YNNKEL (reference sequence). In DNA, the CDR3 is TGTGCCAGCAGTCAGATAGACAGCTATAATTCACCCCTCCACTTT. Its translation: CASSQIDSYNSPLHF.

This clonotype turned up a few times. CDR3 bases: TGCCCGAAAGGAACAGGGTCCCTCTACGAGCAGTACTTC. This encodes CPKGTGSLYEQYF. The chain uses TRBV20-1 and TRBJ2-7; TRBD1 is a possible D gene (6 bases). CDR3 length: 13 amino acids. Germline V gene data show CDR1 as DFQATT and CDR2 as SNEGSKA (reference sequence).

The chain joins TRBV18 to TRBJ2-5, with 12 bases lining up with TRBD2. J was trimmed by 2 bases and V by 2 bases; bases with no gene match: 3. Germline V CDR1 and CDR2: KGHSH, LQKENI. The CDR3 covers 16 residues. CDR3 sequence: CASSPVTSGGQETQYF. The CDR3 DNA sequence: TGTGCCAGCTCACCAGTAACTAGCGGGGGGCAAGAGACCCAGTACTTC.

This clonotype was seen repeatedly, ten times or more. This chain uses TRBV12-3 or TRBV12-4 with TRBJ1-4, with 9 bases fitting TRBD1. CDR3 size: 15 residues. After removal of 3 bases from V and 8 bases from J, the junction contained 7 bases not matched to a gene. The CDR3 nucleotides read TGTGCCAGCAGTTTGGTTCGGGACAGGGAGGAAAAACTGTTTTTT. The encoded protein is CASSLVRDREEKLFF.

Many counts were recorded for this clonotype. The gene calls are TRBV6-1 and TRBJ1-1, with D perhaps matching TRBD1 (6 bases). Germline lookup yields CDR1 MNHNS and CDR2 SASEGT. Trimming took 6 bases from V and 6 from J, leaving 14 bases between them. CDR3 length: 13 residues. CDR3 in amino acids: CASRPTGRAEAFF. CDR3 DNA: TGTGCCAGCAGACCGACAGGAAGAGCTGAAGCTTTCTTT.

This clonotype was recorded at least ten times. V usage is TRBV12-3 or TRBV12-4 and J usage is TRBJ2-7; D ambiguous. V was shortened by 2 bases and J by 6 bases, with 14 bases between the two germline ends. The CDR3 is 14 amino acids. The CDR3 spells CASSLLAAFGEQYF. Here the CDR3 DNA reads TGTGCCAGCAGTTTATTGGCAGCCTTCGGCGAGCAGTACTTC.

This clonotype has just a few counts. The chain recombines TRBV27 with TRBJ2-1; 7 bases fit TRBD2. The CDR3 totals 17 residues. Germline CDR1 and CDR2: MNHEY and SMNVEV (reference sequence). Germline trimming cut 5 bases from V and 6 bases from J; bases unmatched to any gene: 16. The CDR3 protein is CASSQPLGGRRINEQFF. The CDR3 DNA sequence: TGTGCCAGCAGTCAACCCCTCGGCGGGAGAAGAATCAATGAGCAGTTCTTC.

The gene calls are TRBV6-5 and TRBJ2-3; TRBD2 aligns across 11 bases. The germline V gene has CDR1 MNHEY and CDR2 SVGAGI. The CDR3 totals 18 residues. Trimming removed 0 bases from V and 2 bases from J; junction bases left unmatched: 7. CDR3 bases: TGTGCCAGCAGTTACTCAGGACTAGCGGGCCCATTCACAGATACGCAGTATTTT. Its translation: CASSYSGLAGPFTDTQYF.

This clonotype was picked up many times. This chain joins TRBV20-1 and TRBJ2-7; maybe TRBD1 (6 bases). Germline V gives CDR1 DFQATT, CDR2 SNEGSKA (reference sequence). The CDR3 sequence is 14 residues long. Trimming took off 5 bases at V and 2 bases at J, with 16 bases between the two ends. The CDR3 region has the DNA TGCAGTGCTGACTCAGGGGATACTACCTACGAGCAGTACTTC. This codes for CSADSGDTTYEQYF.

The V call is TRBV20-1, the J call TRBJ2-5; D may correspond to TRBD1 or TRBD2 (5 bases each). The CDR3 is made up of 11 amino acids. Germline V gene data show CDR1 as DFQATT and CDR2 as SNEGSKA (reference sequence). The V gene lost 1 base and the J gene lost 13 bases, with 13 bases spanning the gap. For the CDR3, the DNA is TGCAGTGCTAGAGGCCTCCGGGACCTGTACTTC. Its translation is CSARGLRDLYF.

In its sample, this clonotype was seen a few times. The chain combines TRBV27 with TRBJ2-7; D assignment may be TRBD1 or TRBD2 (6 bases each). Trimming took 6 bases from V and 3 from J, leaving 12 bases between them. The CDR3 covers 13 residues. Germline V gene sequence: CDR1 MNHEY, CDR2 SMNVEV (reference sequence). The CDR3 DNA follows: TGTGCCAGCAGCCGGGGGCAGTACTACGAGCAGTACTTC. The encoded protein is CASSRGQYYEQYF.

This clonotype came up many times. The chain links TRBV6-2 or TRBV6-3 to TRBJ1-5; D is uncertain. V was trimmed by 2 bases and J by 0 bases, leaving 5 bases between them. CDR1 and CDR2 from the germline V gene are MNHEY and SVGEGT. The CDR3 runs 14 residues. CDR3 residues: CASSYRNSNQPQHF. In DNA, the CDR3 is TGTGCCAGCAGTTACCGTAATAGCAATCAGCCCCAGCATTTT.

This clonotype was found many times. V is TRBV12-3 or TRBV12-4 and J is TRBJ1-1; 8 nucleotides line up with TRBD1. V lost 5 bases and J lost 5; bases outside the gene matches: 13. The CDR3 runs to 16 residues. The CDR3 sequence: CASSPGQGRELTEAFF. The CDR3 DNA reads as TGTGCCAGCAGTCCAGGACAGGGCAGGGAGTTGACTGAAGCTTTCTTT.

This clonotype was observed a handful of times. CDR3 in amino acids: CSASRRGLLEQFF. The CDR3 DNA is TGCAGTGCCAGTAGGAGGGGGTTACTTGAGCAGTTCTTC. The chain couples TRBV20-1 to TRBJ2-1, with D perhaps being TRBD1 or TRBD2 (6 bases each). Trimming cost V 6 bases and J 9 bases, with 18 bases left between them. The CDR3 contains 13 residues. Per germline, CDR1 DFQATT and CDR2 SNEGSKA (reference sequence).

About this clonotype itself: The junction differs from germline at one of its ends, possibly a read error. The CDR3 sequence: CASSRGTGNTGEPFF. CDR3 bases: TGTGCCAGCAGCCGCGGGACGGGGAACACCGGGGAGCCGTTTTTT. The chain carries TRBV5-6 and TRBJ2-2; possible D gene TRBD2, 6 bases. Per the germline V gene, CDR1 is SGHDT and CDR2 is YYEEEE. The CDR3 has 15 residues. Combining the CDR3 with reference TRBV5-6 and TRBJ2-2 gives the whole variable domain DAGVTQSPTHLIKTRGQQVTLRCSPKSGHDTVSWYQQALGQGPQFIFQYYEEEERQRGNFPDRFSGHQFPNYSSELNVNALLLGDSALYLCASSRGTGNTGEPFFGEGSRLTVL.

This clonotype was detected many times. The chain links TRBV5-1 to TRBJ1-4; 7 bases line up with TRBD1. V lost 3 bases, J lost 0 bases, and 8 bases stayed unmatched. This CDR3 contains 17 residues. Germline lookup yields CDR1 SGHRS and CDR2 YFSETQ. CDR3 amino acids: CASSSTRGTATNEKLFF. CDR3 DNA sequence: TGCGCCAGCAGCTCAACTCGCGGGACAGCAACTAATGAAAAACTGTTTTTT.

A word on this clonotype: One base away lies a much larger clone, so this may be a sequencing read error. The V gene is TRBV7-9, the J gene TRBJ2-1; D is uncertain. This CDR3 comprises 12 residues. Germline-derived CDR1 and CDR2 are SEHNR and FQNEAQ (reference sequence). The CDR3 loop is CAGSLISNEQFF. The CDR3, as DNA: TGTGCCGGCAGCTTAATAAGCAATGAGCAGTTCTTC. Full variable domain (remainder filled in from reference TRBV7-9 and TRBJ2-1): DTGVSQNPRHKITKRGQNVTFRCDPISEHNRLYWYRQTLGQGPEFLTYFQNEAQLEKSRLLSDRFSAERPKGSFSTLEIQRTEQGDSAMYLCAGSLISNEQFFGPGTRLTVL.

The table lists this clonotype with many counts. This rearrangement joins TRBV12-3 or TRBV12-4 to TRBJ2-1; D call uncertain. CDR3 length: 13 residues. V lost 7 bases and J 9 bases, leaving 16 bases between the germline ends. The CDR3 DNA is TGTGCCAGCACCATCTTAAGGGTGGGTGAGCAGTTCTTC. Translation gives CASTILRVGEQFF.